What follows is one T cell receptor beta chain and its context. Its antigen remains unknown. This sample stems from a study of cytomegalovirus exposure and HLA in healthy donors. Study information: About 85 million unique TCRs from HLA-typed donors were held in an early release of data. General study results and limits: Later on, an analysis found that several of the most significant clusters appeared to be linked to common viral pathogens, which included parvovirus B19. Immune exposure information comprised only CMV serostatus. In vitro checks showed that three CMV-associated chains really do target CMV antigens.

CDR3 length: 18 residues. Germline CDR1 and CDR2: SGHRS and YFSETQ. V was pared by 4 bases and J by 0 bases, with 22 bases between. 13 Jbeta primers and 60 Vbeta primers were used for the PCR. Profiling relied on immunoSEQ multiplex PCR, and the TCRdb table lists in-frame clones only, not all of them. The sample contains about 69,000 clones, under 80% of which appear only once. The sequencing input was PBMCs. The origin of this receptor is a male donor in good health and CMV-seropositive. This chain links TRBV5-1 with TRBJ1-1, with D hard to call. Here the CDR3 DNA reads TGCGCCAGCAGCCCCAGGATCCCCCTGGGTACCGTGAACACTGAAGCTTTCTTT. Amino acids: CASSPRIPLGTVNTEAFF.